This T cell receptor (beta chain) was captured in a study of identical twins. Points from the study as a whole: Zero-insertion results could be subject to partial confounding by invariant MAIT and iNKT cells.

J lost 1 base, V lost 5 bases, and 4 bases had no gene match. The CDR3 is 14 amino acids. Germline V gives CDR1 MDHEN, CDR2 SYDVKM. A universal primer binding site was introduced by template switching. The final cDNA contained unique molecular identifiers. A single record per CDR3 protein comes from TCRdb applying MiXCR to the 5' RACE reads. Among more than 200,000 distinct CDR3 sequences listed, roughly 13% were seen once. A remark on this clonotype: The target antigen is unknown.

This chain connects TRBV28 to TRBJ1-1; 7 nucleotides line up with TRBD1. The TCR sequence derives from a woman in her late teens or twenties in good health. Sequencing was performed on memory (CD45RO+) T cells sorted from blood. The CDR3 nucleotides are TGTGCCAGCAGTCCGTGGACAGGGAACACTGAAGCTTTCTTT. Its protein product is CASSPWTGNTEAFF.